The clone carrying this T cell receptor beta chain was counted once. The table came from immunoSEQ multiplex PCR; TCRdb's copy has only in-frame clones and leaves some out. The sample has under 450,000 clones, around nine tenths seen once. The germline CDR1 and CDR2 sequences are MNHEY and SVGAGI. The V segment lost 6 bases and the J segment 6 bases; nucleotides outside the gene matches: 1. This CDR3 is 13 amino acids long. The data originate from a study of control samples from healthy donors and cancer patients. The sequenced sample was PBMCs. The TCR sequence derives from a man aged 40-49 years with head and neck cancer. The V gene is TRBV6-5, the J gene TRBJ1-4; 10 bases fit TRBD1. CDR3 sequence (DNA): TGTGCCAGCAGGGACAGGGGGTATGAAAAACTGTTTTTT. Translating it yields CASRDRGYEKLFF.